These 32 T cell receptor beta chains originate from one sample sequenced in a study of blood T cell repertoires in COVID-19. The repertoire was sequenced with immunoSEQ multiplex PCR; TCRdb's copy has only in-frame clones and lacks some. The table lists 130,000 or so clones, roughly 79% of them singletons, with 8.4% in the top ten. The sample taken for sequencing was peripheral blood. These receptors were collected from a woman aged 55-75 years with active or convalescent COVID-19.

As for this clone: Given a much more abundant clone one base away, this may be a read error. This rearrangement joins TRBV7-2 to TRBJ2-7, with D possibly being TRBD1 (7 bases). Deletions cut 2 bases from V and 3 bases from J, with 8 bases between. Germline V CDR1 and CDR2: SGHTA, FQGNSA. The CDR3 sequence is 13 residues long. Written as DNA, the CDR3 is TGTGCCAGCAGCTTACAGGGGGGCTACGAGCAGTACTTC. Translation: CASSLQGGYEQYF.

V and J are TRBV20-1 and TRBJ2-3; possibly TRBD2 for D (5 bases). V was shortened by 6 bases and J by 11 bases, with 15 bases between the two germline ends. This CDR3 comprises 11 residues. From germline, CDR1 is DFQATT and CDR2 SNEGSKA (reference sequence). The CDR3 DNA reads TGCAGTGCCCCGCTCCGAGGGAGGCAGTATTTT. Amino acids: CSAPLRGRQYF.

The genes are TRBV5-1 and TRBJ1-1, with no clear D. Germline V CDR1 and CDR2: SGHRS, YFSETQ. Trimming left V 4 bases short and J 1 base short, with 11 bases between. The CDR3 contains 14 residues. CDR3 sequence: CASSMRSENTEAFF. The CDR3 region has the DNA TGCGCCAGCAGCATGCGGTCAGAGAACACTGAAGCTTTCTTT.

The chain carries TRBV2 and TRBJ2-6; 9 bases align to TRBD1. The J segment lost 3 bases and the V segment lost 5 bases, leaving 5 bases of the junction unmatched. Germline V gene lookup returns CDR1 SNHLY and CDR2 FYNNEI. The CDR3 totals 16 residues. The CDR3 reads CASSLQGANGANVLTF. CDR3 in DNA: TGTGCCAGCAGTCTACAGGGGGCGAATGGGGCCAACGTCCTGACTTTC.

This chain links TRBV5-4 with TRBJ2-2; no clear D. Germline CDR1 reads SGHNT; CDR2 reads YYREEE (reference sequence). The V and J ends lost 4 bases and 3 bases respectively, with 10 bases between them. The CDR3 length is 14 residues. The CDR3 nucleotides are TGTGCCAGCAGCCCCCAGACTTACACCGGGGAGCTGTTTTTT. This translates into CASSPQTYTGELFF.

The rearrangement uses TRBV20-1 and TRBJ1-2; TRBD1 agrees at 10 bases. Looked up from germline, CDR1 is DFQATT and CDR2 is SNEGSKA (reference sequence). The junction had 11 bases not matched to a gene; V was cut back by 3 bases and J by 4 bases. The CDR3 contains 16 residues. CDR3 bases: TGCAGTGCTAGTGAATTCGGGACAGGGGTTGCCTATGGCTACACCTTC. This gives the protein CSASEFGTGVAYGYTF.

The V and J genes are TRBV11-2 and TRBJ1-1; unclear D gene. V was shortened by 4 bases and J by 0 bases, with 9 bases between the two germline ends. Germline V gene data show CDR1 as SGHAT and CDR2 as FQNNGV. The CDR3 loop spans 14 amino acids. The CDR3 DNA reads TGTGCCAGCAGCTCCTCTAGCATGAACACTGAAGCTTTCTTT. This codes for CASSSSSMNTEAFF. The complete variable domain, with remaining parts taken from reference TRBV11-2 and TRBJ1-1, reads EAGVAQSPRYKIIEKRQSVAFWCNPISGHATLYWYQQILGQGPKLLIQFQNNGVVDDSQLPKDRFSAERLKGVDSTLKIQPAKLEDSAVYLCASSSSSMNTEAFFGQGTRLTVV.

The chain has TRBV30 and TRBJ2-7; 7 bases agree with TRBD2. V lost 3 bases to trimming and J lost 5 bases; unmatched junction nucleotides: 13. CDR1 and CDR2 from the germline V gene are GTSNPN and SVGIG (reference sequence). The CDR3 is 15 amino acids. This CDR3 reads CAWRTGTTSVHEQYF. The CDR3 bases are TGTGCCTGGAGAACCGGGACTACCTCGGTCCACGAGCAGTACTTC.

CDR3: CASSQELRPQETQYF. In DNA form, the CDR3 reads TGTGCCAGCAGCCAAGAGCTGCGCCCCCAAGAGACCCAGTACTTC. V is TRBV3-1 (or the pseudogene TRBV3-2) and J is TRBJ2-5; D call uncertain. The germline CDR1 and CDR2 sequences are LGHDT and YNNKEL (reference sequence). This CDR3 spans 15 amino acids. Deletions cut 0 bases from V and 1 base from J, with 9 bases between.

The table lists this clone with a few counts. This chain joins TRBV4-2 and TRBJ2-5, with D possibly TRBD2 on 6 matching bases. There are 18 residues in the CDR3. Trimming removed 0 bases at V and 0 bases at J, with 17 bases between. Germline V gives CDR1 LGHNA, CDR2 YNFKEQ. The CDR3: CASSQELTGTEYQETQYF. The CDR3 bases are TGTGCCAGCAGCCAAGAGCTAACCGGGACTGAGTACCAAGAGACCCAGTACTTC.

The V call is TRBV19, the J call TRBJ2-5, with D possibly being TRBD1 (6 bases). The CDR3 length is 13 residues. Trimming removed 5 bases from V and 1 base from J, with 8 bases in between. The germline V gene encodes CDR1 LNHDA and CDR2 SQIVND (reference sequence). As DNA, the CDR3 is TGTGCCAGTAGTCAGGGGAGCCAAGAGACCCAGTACTTC. Protein sequence: CASSQGSQETQYF.

The rearrangement joins TRBV11-3 to TRBJ2-1; TRBD2 matches at 10 bases. J lost 8 bases, V lost 5 bases, and 12 bases had no gene match. Germline CDR1 is SGHNT and CDR2 is YENEEA. The CDR3 is made up of 16 amino acids. Written as DNA, the CDR3 is TGTGCCAGCAGCCTCAGCGGGGGGGCAGAGTTTGATGAGCAGTTCTTC. Encoded protein: CASSLSGGAEFDEQFF.

The rearrangement links TRBV18 to TRBJ1-2; D perhaps matches TRBD1 (6 bases). Germline V gene data show CDR1 as KGHSH and CDR2 as LQKENI. V lost 2 bases, J lost 1 base, and 8 bases lay in between. This CDR3 is 14 amino acids long. The CDR3 coding sequence is TGTGCCAGCTCACCAGACAGGAATAACTATGGCTACACCTTC. Its protein is CASSPDRNNYGYTF.

The chain links TRBV19 to TRBJ2-1; 7 bases are shared with TRBD2. Germline CDR1 reads LNHDA; CDR2 reads SQIVND (reference sequence). The junction had 10 bases not matched to a gene; V was cut back by 8 bases and J by 6 bases. This CDR3 has 14 amino acids. The CDR3 loop is CASSPRGGGNEQFF. Here the CDR3 DNA reads TGTGCCAGTTCTCCCCGCGGCGGGGGCAATGAGCAGTTCTTC.

This clone was seen more than once but under ten times. The rearrangement uses TRBV28 and TRBJ1-3; D uncertain. The CDR3 extends over 12 amino acids. V lost 8 bases to trimming and J lost 7 bases, with 12 bases between them. Germline V CDR1 and CDR2: MDHEN, SYDVKM. CDR3 region: CASALQPNTIYF. The DNA for the CDR3 is TGTGCCAGCGCATTACAACCGAACACCATATATTTT.

The gene calls are TRBV5-1 and TRBJ2-5, with D possibly matching TRBD1 (6 bases). Trimming shortened V by 5 bases and J by 2 bases, and 19 bases separated the two germline ends. The CDR3 covers 16 residues. Germline V gene sequence: CDR1 SGHRS, CDR2 YFSETQ. DNA of the CDR3: TGCGCCAGCAGTAAAAGAGTGTCGGGACAACAAGAGACCCAGTACTTC. Translated: CASSKRVSGQQETQYF. Drawing the rest from reference TRBV5-1 and TRBJ2-5, the complete variable domain is KAGVTQTPRYLIKTRGQQVTLSCSPISGHRSVSWYQQTPGQGLQFLFEYFSETQRNKGNFPGRFSGRQFSNSRSEMNVSTLELGDSALYLCASSKRVSGQQETQYFGPGTRLLVL.

This rearrangement joins TRBV28 to TRBJ1-1; D might be TRBD1 (5 bases). This CDR3 comprises 14 residues. The V gene's germline CDR1 is MDHEN and CDR2 SYDVKM. V was trimmed by 4 bases and J by 2 bases, leaving 11 bases between them. The CDR3 region has the DNA TGTGCCAGCAGTTATACGACAGATAACACTGAAGCTTTCTTT. It codes for CASSYTTDNTEAFF.

J is TRBJ1-3 and V is TRBV14; TRBD1 matches 7 bases. The CDR3 is made up of 14 amino acids. V was clipped by 4 bases and J by 4 bases; unmatched bases: 4. The germline gives CDR1 SGHDN, CDR2 FVKESK. The CDR3 region has the DNA TGTGCCAGCAGCCGAGACAGGGTCGGAAACACCATATATTTT. Translating gives CASSRDRVGNTIYF.

The CDR3, as DNA: TGCGCCAGCAGCGCCTTGCAGTCGAACACTGAAGCTTTCTTT. It yields the protein CASSALQSNTEAFF. The chain links TRBV5-1 to TRBJ1-1; no definite D call. The CDR3 sequence is 14 residues long. Germline CDR1 and CDR2: SGHRS and YFSETQ. The V end lost 4 bases, the J end lost 1 base, and 11 bases lay between the germline ends.

The rearrangement joins TRBV7-8 to TRBJ2-1; possible D gene TRBD2, 5 bases. V was cut by 3 bases and J by 3 bases, with 15 bases left in between. Germline V lookup: CDR1 SGHVS, CDR2 FQNEAQ. The CDR3 spans 16 residues. CDR3 region: CASSFLFAGHYNEQFF. The CDR3 nucleotides are TGTGCCAGCAGCTTCCTTTTCGCGGGCCACTACAATGAGCAGTTCTTC. Filled out from reference TRBV7-8 and TRBJ2-1, the complete variable domain reads GAGVSQSPRYKVAKRGQDVALRCDPISGHVSLFWYQQALGQGPEFLTYFQNEAQLDKSGLPSDRFFAERPEGSVSTLKIQRTQQEDSAVYLCASSFLFAGHYNEQFFGPGTRLTVL.

CDR3 DNA sequence: TGTGCCAGCAGCCAAGATGAGGGGGTATCCACAGATACGCAGTATTTT. Protein product: CASSQDEGVSTDTQYF. J is TRBJ2-3 and V is TRBV3-1 (or the pseudogene TRBV3-2); maybe TRBD1 (6 bases). CDR1 LGHDT and CDR2 YNNKEL come from the germline V gene (reference sequence). Trimming took off 0 bases at V and 2 bases at J, with 12 bases between the two ends. The CDR3 extends over 16 amino acids.

The V call is TRBV27, the J call TRBJ1-2; no reliable D call. Trimming took off 5 bases at V and 3 bases at J, with 16 bases between the two ends. Germline V gene lookup returns CDR1 MNHEY and CDR2 SMNVEV (reference sequence). The CDR3 runs to 15 residues. This CDR3 reads CASSLPLTVYYGYTF. CDR3 bases: TGTGCCAGCAGTCTACCACTTACAGTTTACTATGGCTACACCTTC.

This chain links TRBV2 with TRBJ1-2, with D possibly being TRBD1 (5 bases). Germline CDR1 is SNHLY and CDR2 is FYNNEI. V lost 1 base and J lost 5, with 11 bases in between. The CDR3 consists of 14 residues. CDR3 residues: CASSEERGRYGYTF. The DNA of the CDR3 is TGTGCCAGCAGTGAAGAAAGGGGAAGGTATGGCTACACCTTC.

The chain is built from TRBV19 and TRBJ1-1, with D tentatively TRBD1 (5 bases). V was cut by 3 bases and J by 7 bases, with 12 bases left in between. This CDR3 is 13 amino acids long. CDR1 and CDR2 from the germline V gene are LNHDA and SQIVND (reference sequence). The CDR3 loop reads CASSIIAGFEAFF. As DNA, the CDR3 is TGTGCCAGTAGTATTATCGCAGGGTTTGAAGCTTTCTTT.

The chain employs TRBV2 and TRBJ2-3, with 7 bases lining up with TRBD1. V shed 9 bases, J shed 1 base, and the junction held 10 bases outside the gene matches. Germline-derived CDR1 and CDR2 are SNHLY and FYNNEI. The CDR3 length is 15 residues. CDR3 region: CASSRGYVGTDTQYF. CDR3 nucleotide sequence: TGTGCCAGTAGCAGGGGGTATGTGGGCACAGATACGCAGTATTTT.

The rearrangement uses TRBV28 and TRBJ1-1; 10 bases match TRBD1. CDR1 MDHEN and CDR2 SYDVKM come from the germline V gene. CDR3 length: 15 amino acids. J was trimmed by 11 bases and V by 5 bases; bases with no gene match: 14. CDR3 in amino acids: CASSPTGTGAVRAFF. The CDR3 DNA sequence: TGTGCCAGCAGTCCAACCGGGACAGGGGCAGTAAGGGCTTTCTTT.

The gene calls are TRBV5-4 and TRBJ1-4; D gene ambiguous. Trimming removed 0 bases from V and 3 bases from J, with 6 bases in between. The CDR3 totals 14 residues. Germline values: CDR1 SGHNT, CDR2 YYREEE (reference sequence). The CDR3 is CASSLAAANEKLFF. The CDR3 bases are TGTGCCAGCAGCTTGGCGGCGGCTAATGAAAAACTGTTTTTT.

This rearrangement joins TRBV7-2 to TRBJ1-1; D is unclear. The CDR3 has 15 amino acids. Trimming cost V 1 base and J 4 bases, with 13 bases left between them. Germline-derived CDR1 and CDR2 are SGHTA and FQGNSA. CDR3 amino acids: CASSLGAGVGTEAFF. CDR3 bases: TGTGCCAGCAGCTTAGGCGCGGGTGTGGGCACTGAAGCTTTCTTT.

The chain links TRBV11-2 to TRBJ1-5, with D perhaps TRBD1 (5 bases). The CDR3 spans 14 residues. V lost 4 bases, J lost 7 bases, and 14 bases lay in between. Germline V gene data show CDR1 as SGHAT and CDR2 as FQNNGV. CDR3 sequence reads: CASSSTASGQPQHF. The CDR3 DNA follows: TGTGCCAGCAGCTCAACAGCTTCAGGGCAGCCCCAGCATTTT. The full variable domain, rest sourced from reference TRBV11-2 and TRBJ1-5, is EAGVAQSPRYKIIEKRQSVAFWCNPISGHATLYWYQQILGQGPKLLIQFQNNGVVDDSQLPKDRFSAERLKGVDSTLKIQPAKLEDSAVYLCASSSTASGQPQHFGDGTRLSIL.

This clone was seen a few times. The chain couples TRBV12-3 or TRBV12-4 to TRBJ1-2, with 9 bases aligning to TRBD1. The length of the CDR3 is 13 residues. V shed 6 bases, J shed 8 bases, and the junction held 7 bases outside the gene matches. The CDR3 region is CASRYRGLGGYTF. CDR3 bases: TGTGCCAGCAGATACAGGGGGCTCGGGGGCTACACCTTC.

The V gene is TRBV10-3, the J gene TRBJ1-1, with D tentatively TRBD1 (5 bases). V was pared by 4 bases and J by 1 base, with 13 bases between. Germline CDR1 reads ENHRY; CDR2 reads SYGVKD. This CDR3 has 15 amino acids. CDR3: CAISAGAGGNTEAFF. CDR3 DNA sequence: TGTGCCATCAGTGCCGGGGCCGGGGGGAACACTGAAGCTTTCTTT.

The J gene is TRBJ2-2, the V gene TRBV7-9, with a tentative D call TRBD2 (5 bases). The germline V gene has CDR1 SEHNR and CDR2 FQNEAQ (reference sequence). V dropped 5 bases and J dropped 9 bases, with 7 bases sitting between them. This CDR3 has 11 amino acids. The CDR3 nucleotides read TGTGCCAGCAGCCCGGGGAGGGAGCTGTTTTTT. Protein: CASSPGRELFF. Based on the CDR3 plus reference TRBV7-9 and TRBJ2-2, the full variable domain is DTGVSQNPRHKITKRGQNVTFRCDPISEHNRLYWYRQTLGQGPEFLTYFQNEAQLEKSRLLSDRFSAERPKGSFSTLEIQRTEQGDSAMYLCASSPGRELFFGEGSRLTVL.